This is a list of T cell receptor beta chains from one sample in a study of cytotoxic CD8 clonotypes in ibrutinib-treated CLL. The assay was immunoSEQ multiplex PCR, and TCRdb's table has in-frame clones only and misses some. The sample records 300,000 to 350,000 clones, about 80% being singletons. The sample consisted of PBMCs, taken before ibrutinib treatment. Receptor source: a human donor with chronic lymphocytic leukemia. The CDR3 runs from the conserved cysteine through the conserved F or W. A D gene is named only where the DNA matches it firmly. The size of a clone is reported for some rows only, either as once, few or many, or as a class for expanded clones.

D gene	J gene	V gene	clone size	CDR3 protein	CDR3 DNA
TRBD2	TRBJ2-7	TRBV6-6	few	CASSSSGATSYEQYF	TGTGCCAGCAGCTCTAGCGGGGCCACCTCCTACGAGCAGTACTTC
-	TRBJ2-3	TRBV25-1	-	CASSESLGQRTDTQYF	TGTGCCAGCAGTGAATCATTGGGGCAGCGCACAGATACGCAGTATTTT
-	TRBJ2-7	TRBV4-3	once	CASSHSFRDRTYEQYF	TGCGCCAGCAGCCACTCCTTCCGGGATCGCACCTACGAGCAGTACTTC
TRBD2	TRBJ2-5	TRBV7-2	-	CASSRLAGNQETQYF	TGTGCCAGCAGCCGACTAGCGGGCAACCAAGAGACCCAGTACTTC
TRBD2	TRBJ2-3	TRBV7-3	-	CASSLTPTSGASTDTQYF	TGTGCCAGCAGCTTAACTCCCACTAGCGGGGCTAGCACAGATACGCAGTATTTT
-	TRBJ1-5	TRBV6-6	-	CASSYQGTDQPQHF	TGTGCCAGCAGTTACCAGGGGACGGATCAGCCCCAGCATTTT
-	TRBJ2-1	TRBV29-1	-	CSVEGRAGAYNEQFF	TGCAGCGTTGAAGGGCGGGCCGGGGCCTACAATGAGCAGTTCTTC
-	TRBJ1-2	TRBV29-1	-	CSVVGENQGGYTF	TGCAGCGTTGTGGGAGAGAACCAGGGGGGCTACACCTTC
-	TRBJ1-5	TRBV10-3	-	CAISESNRVEQPQHF	TGTGCCATCAGTGAGTCGAACAGGGTGGAGCAGCCCCAGCATTTT
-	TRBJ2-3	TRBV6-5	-	CASSFVSRQADTQYF	TGTGCCAGCAGTTTCGTTTCTAGACAAGCAGATACGCAGTATTTT
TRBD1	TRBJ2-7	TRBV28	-	CASRRTGGHEQYF	TGTGCCAGCAGGAGGACAGGGGGCCACGAGCAGTACTTC
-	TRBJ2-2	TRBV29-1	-	CSVEDVGGTGELFF	TGCAGCGTTGAAGATGTAGGCGGTACAGGGGAGCTGTTTTTT
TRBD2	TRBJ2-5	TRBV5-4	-	CASSLVLAGLQETQYF	TGTGCCAGCAGCTTGGTACTAGCGGGCCTCCAAGAGACCCAGTACTTC
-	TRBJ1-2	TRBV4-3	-	CASSQDLGQPRGYGYTF	TGCGCCAGCAGCCAAGATTTAGGACAGCCTCGGGGCTATGGCTACACCTTC
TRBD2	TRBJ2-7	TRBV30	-	CAWNRLAGANEQYF	TGTGCCTGGAACCGACTAGCGGGAGCCAACGAGCAGTACTTC
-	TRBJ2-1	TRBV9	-	CASSVGRYQGNNEQFF	TGTGCCAGCAGCGTAGGTCGCTACCAAGGAAACAATGAGCAGTTCTTC
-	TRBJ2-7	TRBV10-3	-	CAISDSADYEQYF	TGTGCCATCAGTGATTCGGCAGACTACGAGCAGTACTTC
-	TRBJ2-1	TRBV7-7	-	CASSLLAMGTDEQFF	TGTGCCAGCAGCTTATTGGCCATGGGGACGGATGAGCAGTTCTTC
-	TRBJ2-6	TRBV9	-	CASSARDSGANVLTF	TGTGCCAGCAGCGCCAGGGACTCTGGGGCCAACGTCCTGACTTTC
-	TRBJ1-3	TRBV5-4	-	CASSLNSATLSGNTIYF	TGTGCCAGCAGCTTGAATTCAGCTACTCTCTCTGGAAACACCATATATTTT
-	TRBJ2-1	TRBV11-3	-	CASSRTPGRPATEQFF	TGTGCCAGCAGCCGAACTCCGGGACGCCCGGCTACCGAGCAGTTCTTC
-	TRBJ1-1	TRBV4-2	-	CASSQGSGVRNTEAFF	TGTGCCAGCAGCCAGGGTTCGGGGGTGAGGAACACTGAAGCTTTCTTT
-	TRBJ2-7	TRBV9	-	CASSPGGGLSYEQYF	TGTGCCAGCAGCCCAGGTGGGGGGCTCTCCTACGAGCAGTACTTC
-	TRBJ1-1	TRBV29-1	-	CSVVGKGRNTEAFF	TGCAGCGTTGTAGGAAAAGGGAGGAACACTGAAGCTTTCTTT
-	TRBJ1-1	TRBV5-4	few	CASSLSPRSNTEAFF	TGTGCCAGCAGCTTGTCCCCAAGATCGAACACTGAAGCTTTCTTT